This TCR beta chain came from a study of blood T cells in healthy people across ages. The ends lost 5 bases at V and 3 bases at J; junction bases unmatched: 5. This CDR3 is built from 14 residues. CDR1 and CDR2 (germline): MNHEY, SVGAGI. This clonotype was found a few times. Its antigen is undetermined. Study-wide results and caveats: Naive CD4+ cells and diversity were both higher in long-lived donors than in aged donors.

A second PCR of 7 to 11 cycles used a sample-barcoded 5' primer and a J-beta primer mix. TCRdb used MiXCR to reprocess the 5' RACE reads, holding one entry per CDR3 protein. The sample has 750,000 to 850,000 distinct CDR3 sequences; 25% are singletons. The data also belong to a second study, concerning T cells of mothers and their children. That report notes: Sample barcodes plus 2-4 random nucleotides came from the M1S primer. Thymic selection molds TCR recombination output in a comparable way in related and unrelated pairs.

This clonotype originated in a boy aged 10-17 years in good health. V and J are TRBV6-5 and TRBJ2-3; TRBD1 aligns across 7 bases. The sequenced material came from blood. The CDR3 DNA reads TGTGCCAGCAGTGAAACAGGGGAAACAGATACGCAGTATTTT. Encoded protein: CASSETGETDTQYF.